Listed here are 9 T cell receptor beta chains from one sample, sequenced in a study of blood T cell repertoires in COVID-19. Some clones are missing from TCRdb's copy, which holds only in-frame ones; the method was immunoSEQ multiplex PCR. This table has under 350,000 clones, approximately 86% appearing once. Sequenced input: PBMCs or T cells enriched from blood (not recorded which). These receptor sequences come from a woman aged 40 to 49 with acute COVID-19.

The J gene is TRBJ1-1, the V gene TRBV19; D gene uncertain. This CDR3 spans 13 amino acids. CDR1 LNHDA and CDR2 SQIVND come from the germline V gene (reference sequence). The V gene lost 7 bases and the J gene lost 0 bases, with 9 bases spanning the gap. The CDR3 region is CASNAIMNTEAFF. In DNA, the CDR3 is TGTGCCAGTAATGCGATAATGAACACTGAAGCTTTCTTT.

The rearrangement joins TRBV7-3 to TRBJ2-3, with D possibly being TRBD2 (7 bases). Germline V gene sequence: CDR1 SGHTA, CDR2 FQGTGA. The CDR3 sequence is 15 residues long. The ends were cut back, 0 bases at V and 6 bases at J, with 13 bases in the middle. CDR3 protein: CASSLTGGRMDTQYF. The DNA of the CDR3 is TGTGCCAGCAGCTTAACGGGGGGGCGTATGGATACGCAGTATTTT. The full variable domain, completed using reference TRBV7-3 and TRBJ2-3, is GAGVSQTPSNKVTEKGKYVELRCDPISGHTALYWYRQSLGQGPEFLIYFQGTGAADDSGLPNDRFFAVRPEGSVSTLKIQRTERGDSAVYLCASSLTGGRMDTQYFGPGTRLTVL.

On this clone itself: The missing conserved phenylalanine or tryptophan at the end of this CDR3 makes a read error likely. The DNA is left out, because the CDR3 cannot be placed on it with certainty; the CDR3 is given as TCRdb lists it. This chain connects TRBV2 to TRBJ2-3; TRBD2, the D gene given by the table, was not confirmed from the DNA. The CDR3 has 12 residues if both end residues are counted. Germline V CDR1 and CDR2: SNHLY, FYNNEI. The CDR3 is CASSQGTSGGLS.

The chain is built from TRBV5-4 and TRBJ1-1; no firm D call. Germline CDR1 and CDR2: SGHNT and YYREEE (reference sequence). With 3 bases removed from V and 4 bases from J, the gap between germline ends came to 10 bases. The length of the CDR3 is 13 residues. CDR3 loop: CASSSVRSTEAFF. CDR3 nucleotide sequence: TGTGCCAGCAGCTCCGTCCGGAGCACTGAAGCTTTCTTT.

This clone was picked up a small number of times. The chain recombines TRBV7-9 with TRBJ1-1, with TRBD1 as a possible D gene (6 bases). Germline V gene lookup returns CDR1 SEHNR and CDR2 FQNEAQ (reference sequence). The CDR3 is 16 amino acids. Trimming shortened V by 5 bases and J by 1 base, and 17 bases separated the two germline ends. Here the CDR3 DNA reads TGTGCCAGCAGCCCGAGAATACCACAGGGGAACACTGAAGCTTTCTTT. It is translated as CASSPRIPQGNTEAFF.

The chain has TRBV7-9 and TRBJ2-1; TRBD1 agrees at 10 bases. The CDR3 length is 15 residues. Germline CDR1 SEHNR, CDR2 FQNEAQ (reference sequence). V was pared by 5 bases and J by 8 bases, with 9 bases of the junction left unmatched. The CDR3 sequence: CASSLGGQGSDEQFF. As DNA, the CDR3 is TGTGCCAGCAGCCTGGGGGGACAGGGGTCCGATGAGCAGTTCTTC. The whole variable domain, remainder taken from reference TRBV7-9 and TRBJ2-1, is DTGVSQNPRHKITKRGQNVTFRCDPISEHNRLYWYRQTLGQGPEFLTYFQNEAQLEKSRLLSDRFSAERPKGSFSTLEIQRTEQGDSAMYLCASSLGGQGSDEQFFGPGTRLTVL.

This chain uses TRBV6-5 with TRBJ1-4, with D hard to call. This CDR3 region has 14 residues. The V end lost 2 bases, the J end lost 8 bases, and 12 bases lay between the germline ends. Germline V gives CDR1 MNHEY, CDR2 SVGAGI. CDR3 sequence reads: CASSYPGKSEKLFF. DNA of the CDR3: TGTGCCAGCAGTTACCCCGGGAAGTCGGAAAAACTGTTTTTT.

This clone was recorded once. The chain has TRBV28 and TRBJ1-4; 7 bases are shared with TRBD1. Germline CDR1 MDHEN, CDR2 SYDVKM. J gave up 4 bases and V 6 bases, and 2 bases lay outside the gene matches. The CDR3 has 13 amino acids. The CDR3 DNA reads TGTGCCAGCAGGGGACAGAATAATGAAAAACTGTTTTTT. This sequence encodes CASRGQNNEKLFF.

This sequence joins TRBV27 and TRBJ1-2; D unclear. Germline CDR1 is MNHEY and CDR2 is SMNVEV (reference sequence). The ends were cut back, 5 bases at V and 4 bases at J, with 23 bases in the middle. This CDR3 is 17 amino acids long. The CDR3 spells CASSRNPYGWSGYGYTF. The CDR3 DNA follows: TGTGCCAGCAGTCGTAATCCATACGGGTGGTCGGGCTATGGCTACACCTTC.